The 31 T cell receptor beta chains in this list originate from one sample, sequenced in a study of CD8 T cells in Susac syndrome. When the RNA was reverse transcribed, random hexamers were used with an input of roughly 0.45 to 1 ug. TCRdb re-called the immunoSEQ multiplex PCR reads with MiXCR, one entry per CDR3 protein. The data contain about 140,000 distinct CDR3 sequences, nearly 95% of them singletons. The material sequenced was CD8+ T cells from PBMCs. The receptor set was obtained from a human donor in good health.

A note on this clonotype: The final CDR3 position lacks the conserved phenylalanine or tryptophan, pointing to a likely read error. The chain joins TRBV7-8 to TRBJ2-5; D might be TRBD2 (6 bases). V lost 4 bases to trimming and J lost 3 bases, with 12 bases between them. The length of the CDR3 is 14 residues. Germline lookup yields CDR1 SGHVS and CDR2 FQNEAQ. CDR3 amino acids: CASSSGTGEETQYL. The CDR3, as DNA: TGTGCCAGCAGCTCCGGGACGGGGGAAGAGACCCAGTACCTC.

This clonotype occurred once. The gene calls are TRBV15 and TRBJ2-1; tentative D call: TRBD2 (7 bases). The CDR3 is made up of 13 amino acids. V lost 5 bases and J 12 bases, leaving 17 bases between the germline ends. Germline assignment: CDR1 LNHNV and CDR2 YYDKDF (reference sequence). The DNA of the CDR3 is TGTGCCACCAGCTACCGGGGGGCGCGAGGGCAGTTCTTC. Its protein is CATSYRGARGQFF. Using reference TRBV15 and TRBJ2-1 for the parts outside the CDR3, the full variable domain is DAMVIQNPRYQVTQFGKPVTLSCSQTLNHNVMYWYQQKSSQAPKLLFHYYDKDFNNEADTPDNFQSRRPNTSFCFLDIRSPGLGDTAMYLCATSYRGARGQFFGPGTRLTVL.

The chain has TRBV12-3 or TRBV12-4 and TRBJ1-1; D not certain. This CDR3 has 12 amino acids. Trimming removed 3 bases at V and 7 bases at J, with 9 bases between. The CDR3 sequence: CASSFSRYEAFF. CDR3 DNA sequence: TGTGCCAGCAGTTTTTCGAGATATGAAGCTTTCTTT.

The rearrangement uses TRBV20-1 and TRBJ2-2; 7 bases map to TRBD2. Germline CDR1 reads DFQATT; CDR2 reads SNEGSKA (reference sequence). Trimming cost V 5 bases and J 4 bases; bases outside gene matches: 7. This CDR3 region has 14 residues. The CDR3 nucleotides read TGCAGTGCTGGGGAGGGGTCGGGCACCGGGGAGCTGTTTTTT. Amino acids: CSAGEGSGTGELFF.

The J gene is TRBJ2-7, the V gene TRBV30, with D tentatively TRBD2 (5 bases). In germline, CDR1 is GTSNPN, CDR2 SVGIG (reference sequence). V lost 3 bases and J lost 6, with 12 bases in between. This CDR3 comprises 12 residues. The CDR3 coding sequence is TGTGCCTGGAGCTGGGGAGAAGCCGAGCAGTACTTC. Its protein is CAWSWGEAEQYF. The whole variable domain, filled in from reference TRBV30 and TRBJ2-7, reads SQTIHQWPATLVQPVGSPLSLECTVEGTSNPNLYWYRQAAGRGLQLLFYSVGIGQISSEVPQNLSASRPQDRQFILSSKKLLLSDSGFYLCAWSWGEAEQYFGPGTRLTVT.

This chain connects TRBV28 to TRBJ2-3; D gene ambiguous. The ends were cut back, 7 bases at V and 0 bases at J, with 11 bases in the middle. Germline CDR1 and CDR2: MDHEN and SYDVKM. The CDR3 sequence is 14 residues long. The CDR3 sequence: CASTLLGSTDTQYF. Here the CDR3 DNA reads TGTGCCAGCACCCTCCTGGGGAGCACAGATACGCAGTATTTT.

This chain connects TRBV19 to TRBJ2-6, with D perhaps TRBD1 or TRBD2 (5 bases each). The CDR3 totals 12 residues. V dropped 6 bases and J dropped 12 bases, with 12 bases sitting between them. The germline V gene has CDR1 LNHDA and CDR2 SQIVND (reference sequence). CDR3 amino acids: CASSEGTGVLTF. CDR3 in DNA: TGTGCCAGTAGCGAAGGGACCGGCGTCCTGACTTTC.

The V call is TRBV29-1, the J call TRBJ1-1; possible D gene TRBD1, 5 bases. The V gene lost 7 bases and the J gene lost 2 bases, with 11 bases spanning the gap. The CDR3 totals 12 residues. Germline-derived CDR1 and CDR2 are SQVTM and ANQGSEA. The CDR3 DNA is TGCAGCGCCAGGGAGTTTAACACTGAAGCTTTCTTT. It translates to CSAREFNTEAFF.

The gene calls are TRBV24-1 and TRBJ2-1; weak D call: TRBD1 (6 bases). V dropped 3 bases and J dropped 6 bases, with 11 bases sitting between them. Germline loops: CDR1 KGHDR, CDR2 SFDVKD. The CDR3 covers 14 residues. The CDR3 DNA sequence: TGTGCCACCAGTGATCCCGACAGGCGCAATGAGCAGTTCTTC. Its protein is CATSDPDRRNEQFF.

The chain is built from TRBV29-1 and TRBJ2-7; D gene uncertain. Germline loops: CDR1 SQVTM, CDR2 ANQGSEA. The CDR3 covers 11 residues. Trimming pared 3 bases from V and 3 bases from J, leaving 6 bases between. DNA of the CDR3: TGCAGCGTTGAGGGTCGCTACGAGCAGTACTTC. As protein: CSVEGRYEQYF.

The V gene is TRBV4-3, the J gene TRBJ2-1; either TRBD1 or TRBD2 may supply D (5 bases each). The V gene lost 4 bases and the J gene lost 8 bases, with 18 bases spanning the gap. CDR3 size: 15 residues. CDR1 is LGHNA, CDR2 YSLEER, per germline. The CDR3 coding sequence is TGCGCCAGCAGCCCGCGGGCCCAGGGACCGGATGAGCAGTTCTTC. It encodes CASSPRAQGPDEQFF.

This rearrangement joins TRBV28 to TRBJ1-2, with D unclear. This CDR3 comprises 13 residues. In germline, CDR1 is MDHEN, CDR2 SYDVKM. V was clipped by 5 bases and J by 7 bases, with 14 bases between them. The CDR3, as DNA: TGTGCCAGCAGTATTTGGTCTTCGAGTGGCTACACCTTC. Translating gives CASSIWSSSGYTF.

About this clonotype itself: Germline and junction disagree at one end, which may indicate a read error. This chain connects TRBV29-1 to TRBJ2-1; D might be TRBD1 or TRBD2, each matching 5 bases. Germline loops: CDR1 SQVTM, CDR2 ANQGSEA. CDR3 length: 12 amino acids. The CDR3 coding sequence is TGCAGCGTTGTTGGGGGATACAATGAGCAGCTCTTC. It is translated as CSVVGGYNEQLF.

This chain uses TRBV5-4 with TRBJ2-7; TRBD2 agrees at 7 bases. The junction had 7 bases not matched to a gene; V was cut back by 0 bases and J by 4 bases. In germline, CDR1 is SGHNT, CDR2 YYREEE (reference sequence). CDR3 length equals 15 residues. The chain's CDR3 is CASSLGSGGSYEQYF. DNA for the CDR3: TGTGCCAGCAGCTTGGGATCGGGAGGCAGTTACGAGCAGTACTTC.

V is TRBV27 and J is TRBJ1-1; TRBD1 aligns across 10 bases. Germline V gene lookup returns CDR1 MNHEY and CDR2 SMNVEV (reference sequence). The CDR3 is made up of 16 amino acids. Germline trimming cut 3 bases from V and 3 bases from J; bases unmatched to any gene: 7. The CDR3 is CASSLSRDRGYTEAFF. The CDR3 DNA reads TGTGCCAGCAGTTTGTCGCGGGACAGGGGATACACTGAAGCTTTCTTT.

This rearrangement joins TRBV9 to TRBJ2-7; weak D call: TRBD2 (6 bases). The CDR3 has 12 amino acids. Trimming took 7 bases from V and 7 from J, leaving 15 bases between them. Germline assignment: CDR1 SGDLS and CDR2 YYNGEE. The CDR3 DNA follows: TGTGCCAGCGATGGCGGGGCAGGGGAGCAGTACTTC. This sequence encodes CASDGGAGEQYF.

The chain combines TRBV20-1 with TRBJ2-3, with a weak D call TRBD2 (5 bases). This CDR3 spans 15 amino acids. CDR1 and CDR2 from the germline V gene are DFQATT and SNEGSKA (reference sequence). Trimming removed 3 bases at V and 6 bases at J, with 19 bases between. The chain's CDR3 is CSASQLSPIADTQYF. The CDR3 DNA is TGCAGTGCTAGTCAGCTCTCCCCAATAGCGGATACGCAGTATTTT.

The V and J genes are TRBV27 and TRBJ2-1; 8 nucleotides line up with TRBD2. Germline V gene data show CDR1 as MNHEY and CDR2 as SMNVEV (reference sequence). The V gene end was trimmed by 7 bases and the J gene end by 10 bases; junction bases not matched to a gene: 12. The CDR3 runs to 14 residues. CDR3 loop: CASKESGSGREQFF. The CDR3 region has the DNA TGTGCCAGCAAGGAGAGCGGGAGTGGGCGGGAGCAGTTCTTC.

The V and J genes are TRBV4-2 and TRBJ2-1; D is tentatively TRBD1 or TRBD2 (5 bases each). Germline V lookup: CDR1 LGHNA, CDR2 YNFKEQ. V lost 3 bases and J lost 7, with 19 bases in between. The CDR3 runs to 16 residues. The CDR3: CASSHSQGLGENEQFF. The CDR3 DNA sequence: TGTGCCAGCAGCCATTCCCAGGGCCTGGGAGAGAATGAGCAGTTCTTC.

J is TRBJ1-1 and V is TRBV6-2 or TRBV6-3; TRBD1 matches at 7 bases. V trimming: 7 bases; J trimming: 4 bases; junction bases outside the gene matches: 6. The CDR3 runs 13 residues. CDR1 is MNHEY and CDR2 is SVGEGT in the germline V gene. The CDR3 sequence: CASNLQGGTEAFF. CDR3 DNA sequence: TGTGCCAGCAACCTCCAGGGGGGCACTGAAGCTTTCTTT.

The rearrangement links TRBV6-5 to TRBJ2-7; no clear D. The CDR3 has 14 amino acids. CDR1 and CDR2 from the germline V gene are MNHEY and SVGAGI. V lost 8 bases to trimming and J lost 2 bases, with 16 bases between them. The CDR3 region has the DNA TGTGCCAGCTCTCCCCAGGCCCCCCCCTACGAGCAGTACTTC. Encoded protein: CASSPQAPPYEQYF.

CDR3 DNA: TGTGCCACCAGCAGATCCAGGGTTCCTGAAGCTTTCTTT. This gives the protein CATSRSRVPEAFF. The rearrangement links TRBV15 to TRBJ1-1; tentatively, D is TRBD1 (5 bases). V lost 2 bases to trimming and J lost 6 bases, with 10 bases between them. The CDR3 has 13 residues. Looked up from germline, CDR1 is LNHNV and CDR2 is YYDKDF (reference sequence).

This chain connects TRBV11-2 to TRBJ2-1; D gene unclear. The CDR3 has 14 residues. Germline CDR1 is SGHAT and CDR2 is FQNNGV. V gave up 0 bases and J gave up 5 bases, with 8 bases separating them. CDR3 sequence reads: CASSLDPADNEQFF. CDR3 bases: TGTGCCAGCAGCTTAGATCCTGCGGACAATGAGCAGTTCTTC.

The gene calls are TRBV5-1 and TRBJ1-2; 7 bases map to TRBD1. CDR1 and CDR2 from the germline V gene are SGHRS and YFSETQ. This CDR3 has 15 amino acids. J lost 3 bases, V lost 6 bases, and 11 bases had no gene match. CDR3 in DNA: TGCGCCAGCAACGTGTCCGTACAGGGGTACTATGGCTACACCTTC. It translates to CASNVSVQGYYGYTF.

The chain uses TRBV2 and TRBJ1-3, with TRBD1 matching over 7 bases. Per the germline V gene, CDR1 is SNHLY and CDR2 is FYNNEI. This CDR3 is 16 amino acids long. The junction had 12 bases not matched to a gene; V was cut back by 3 bases and J by 7 bases. Here the CDR3 DNA reads TGTGCCAGCAGTGAGGACGACAGGGCTCCGGGCAACACCATATATTTT. Protein product: CASSEDDRAPGNTIYF.

This clonotype has only one observation. The rearrangement links TRBV15 to TRBJ2-7, with D possibly matching TRBD2 (6 bases). The CDR3 is 13 amino acids. The germline V gene has CDR1 LNHNV and CDR2 YYDKDF (reference sequence). V lost 11 bases to trimming and J lost 4 bases, with 18 bases between them. Here the CDR3 reads CAGAADRGYEQYF. CDR3 nucleotides: TGTGCCGGCGCCGCTGATCGGGGGTACGAGCAGTACTTC.

The chain couples TRBV11-2 to TRBJ2-1, with TRBD2 identical over 10 bases. The germline CDR1 and CDR2 sequences are SGHAT and FQNNGV. This CDR3 is 16 amino acids long. V trimming: 5 bases; J trimming: 8 bases; junction bases outside the gene matches: 12. The chain's CDR3 is CASSRLAGVLIDEQFF. The CDR3 nucleotides are TGTGCCAGCAGCCGGCTAGCGGGAGTGTTGATTGATGAGCAGTTCTTC.

The CDR3 here is CASSGRQEYEQYF. DNA of the CDR3: TGTGCCAGTAGTGGACGACAGGAGTACGAGCAGTACTTC. V usage is TRBV19 and J usage is TRBJ2-7, with D perhaps matching TRBD1 (6 bases). Germline-derived CDR1 and CDR2 are LNHDA and SQIVND (reference sequence). This CDR3 spans 13 amino acids. Trimming left V 5 bases short and J 4 bases short, with 12 bases between.

The V and J genes are TRBV29-1 and TRBJ1-2; 8 nucleotides line up with TRBD1. The CDR3 extends over 14 amino acids. Germline V gene lookup returns CDR1 SQVTM and CDR2 ANQGSEA. V shed 4 bases, J shed 8 bases, and the junction held 12 bases outside the gene matches. This chain's CDR3 is CSVGQGKVTDGYTF. The CDR3, as DNA: TGCAGCGTTGGACAGGGGAAGGTCACGGACGGCTACACCTTC.

This clonotype came up once. The V call is TRBV9, the J call TRBJ2-5; tentative D call: TRBD2 (7 bases). Germline V gives CDR1 SGDLS, CDR2 YYNGEE. V was shortened by 3 bases and J by 6 bases, with 15 bases between the two germline ends. The length of the CDR3 is 14 residues. The CDR3 nucleotides are TGTGCCAGCAGCGGGACGGGGGGCGCGCAGACCCAGTACTTC. It specifies CASSGTGGAQTQYF.

The V gene is TRBV3-1, the J gene TRBJ2-3; D possibly uses TRBD1 or TRBD2 (5 bases each). The germline V and J ends were trimmed by 4 bases and 0 bases, with 17 bases remaining between them. This CDR3 comprises 17 residues. Germline V lookup: CDR1 LGHDT, CDR2 YNNKEL (reference sequence). The DNA of the CDR3 is TGTGCCAGCAGCCCTACCGGGACCATAATTAGCACAGATACGCAGTATTTT. The encoded protein is CASSPTGTIISTDTQYF.